The clone carrying this T cell receptor (beta chain) has only a few counts. What it recognizes is unknown. TCR beta CDR3 sequences were amplified from RNA transcripts. With the HTBI primer set, the TCR CDR3 went through a first round of RT-PCR. Using its own MiXCR run on the multiplex PCR reads, TCRdb lists one record per CDR3 protein. The data show some 760,000 distinct CDR3 sequences, with 12% to 15% seen just once and 9.5% to 13% held by the top ten. This sample was taken from a study of T cells in Graves' hyperthyroidism and ophthalmopathy. Turning to the study itself: The initial diagnosis was the point when peripheral blood was collected, ahead of any treatment.

Study results and limitations: Most clonotypes expanded in thyroid above 0.001 were likewise present in blood.

Each diagnosis drew on symptoms, thyroxine, TRAb, thyroid ultrasound and orbital computed tomography findings. V dropped 0 bases and J dropped 7; count of bases not matched to a gene: 10. The CDR3 consists of 17 residues. CDR1 and CDR2 from the germline V gene are SGHNT and YYREEE (reference sequence). The sequence was collected from a woman aged 18-29 years with Graves' hyperthyroidism. V gene TRBV5-4 combines with J gene TRBJ2-4, with 10 bases identical to TRBD2. Sequenced input: blood. The CDR3 bases are TGTGCCAGCAGCTTGGCCGTGCCTAGCGGGAGAGCGAACATTCAGTACTTC. Protein: CASSLAVPSGRANIQYF. Full variable domain (missing parts from reference TRBV5-4 and TRBJ2-4): ETGVTQSPTHLIKTRGQQVTLRCSSQSGHNTVSWYQQALGQGPQFIFQYYREEENGRGNFPPRFSGLQFPNYSSELNVNALELDDSALYLCASSLAVPSGRANIQYFGAGTRLSVL.